A single sample gave rise to the 13 T cell receptor beta chains below, sequenced in a study of control samples from healthy donors and cancer patients. Produced via immunoSEQ multiplex PCR; TCRdb's table is partial and in-frame only. The table lists about 100,000 clones, approximately 84% of them singletons. The sequenced sample was blood. The origin of the receptors is a woman aged 45-65 years in good health.

The chain uses TRBV30 and TRBJ1-2, with 7 bases lining up with TRBD1. The V segment lost 4 bases and the J segment 6 bases; nucleotides outside the gene matches: 11. Looked up from germline, CDR1 is GTSNPN and CDR2 is SVGIG (reference sequence). The CDR3 runs 14 residues. The CDR3, as DNA: TGTGCCTGGACGGGGAGACAGGGTAGGGATGGCTACACCTTC. Translated, it gives CAWTGRQGRDGYTF.

The rearrangement uses TRBV7-8 and TRBJ2-7; 11 bases are shared with TRBD2. With V trimmed by 1 base and J by 6 bases, 5 bases remained unmatched. CDR3 length equals 15 residues. CDR1 and CDR2 (germline): SGHVS, FQNEAQ. The CDR3, as DNA: TGTGCCAGCAGCTTAGAGGGCCTAGCGGGAGGCGAGCAGTACGTC. The encoded protein is CASSLEGLAGGEQYV.

This clone was counted a few times. V usage is TRBV7-9 and J usage is TRBJ1-6; D perhaps matches TRBD1 (5 bases). The CDR3 runs 15 residues. Trimming cost V 5 bases and J 4 bases, with 12 bases left between them. CDR1 is SEHNR, CDR2 FQNEAQ, per germline (reference sequence). In DNA, the CDR3 is TGTGCCAGCAGCATGACAGATTCTTATAATTCACCCCTCCACTTT. Its protein product is CASSMTDSYNSPLHF.

This clone was counted only a few times. The genes are TRBV7-8 and TRBJ1-2; 9 nucleotides match TRBD1. The CDR3 runs to 15 residues. With V trimmed by 3 bases and J by 7 bases, 9 bases remained unmatched. Germline assignment: CDR1 SGHVS and CDR2 FQNEAQ. The CDR3 here is CASSFRTGESSGYTF. The CDR3 DNA sequence: TGTGCCAGCAGCTTCAGGACAGGGGAGAGCTCTGGCTACACCTTC.

The CDR3 region has the DNA TGTGCCAGCAGCTTACTTGGGAGGGCCGGAGGAGAGACCCAGTACTTC. Amino acids: CASSLLGRAGGETQYF. The V gene is TRBV7-2, the J gene TRBJ2-5; the match to TRBD2 covers 7 bases. This CDR3 is built from 16 residues. From germline, CDR1 is SGHTA and CDR2 FQGNSA. The V segment lost 2 bases and the J segment 4 bases; nucleotides outside the gene matches: 10.

The chain recombines TRBV10-3 with TRBJ1-1, with D uncertain. The CDR3 runs to 12 residues. Trimming removed 3 bases from V and 5 bases from J, with 7 bases in between. Germline V gene lookup returns CDR1 ENHRY and CDR2 SYGVKD. The CDR3 bases are TGTGCCATCAGTGATGGGTTGACTGAAGCTTTCTTT. Translating gives CAISDGLTEAFF.

In DNA form, the CDR3 reads TGCGCCAGCAGCCAGCCCGGTATTAGGGCTGAAAAACTGTTTTTT. Translation gives CASSQPGIRAEKLFF. The rearrangement links TRBV4-1 to TRBJ1-4; no definite D call. V lost 3 bases and J lost 7, with 15 bases in between. Germline CDR1 and CDR2: MGHRA and YSYEKL. This CDR3 is built from 15 residues.

Note on this clone: Within the sample, other DNA sequences also encode this same CDR3. The chain uses TRBV7-9 and TRBJ1-5, with D uncertain. This CDR3 is 13 amino acids long. The germline gives CDR1 SEHNR, CDR2 FQNEAQ (reference sequence). Trimming shortened V by 1 base and J by 6 bases, and 7 bases separated the two germline ends. The CDR3 DNA reads as TGTGCCAGCAGCTTAGAGGGCAGTCAGCCCCAGCATTTT. Residues: CASSLEGSQPQHF.

This rearrangement joins TRBV29-1 to TRBJ1-1; no reliable D call. The germline V gene encodes CDR1 SQVTM and CDR2 ANQGSEA. CDR3 length equals 11 residues. The germline V and J ends were trimmed by 7 bases and 7 bases, with 13 bases remaining between them. The CDR3: CSGGRRSEAFF. CDR3 coding DNA: TGCAGCGGAGGACGTCGTAGTGAAGCTTTCTTT.

CDR3 bases: TGTGCCACCAGTGATTCAGGGGACAAAGCCGGGGAGCTGTTTTTT. It is translated as CATSDSGDKAGELFF. The V gene is TRBV24-1, the J gene TRBJ2-2, with a possible D match to TRBD1 (6 bases). Germline CDR1 and CDR2: KGHDR and SFDVKD. The CDR3 loop spans 15 amino acids. V was shortened by 2 bases and J by 6 bases, with 12 bases between the two germline ends.

This clone was seen just once. CDR3 in DNA: TGTGCCAGCAGTCCGAAACGGGGGTCCACAGATACGCAGTATTTT. Translation: CASSPKRGSTDTQYF. This rearrangement joins TRBV25-1 to TRBJ2-3; perhaps TRBD2 as D (6 bases). Per the germline V gene, CDR1 is MGHDK and CDR2 is SYGVNS. Trimming shortened V by 5 bases and J by 2 bases, and 14 bases separated the two germline ends. CDR3 size: 15 residues.

This chain joins TRBV7-9 and TRBJ2-3; TRBD2 matches 7 bases. CDR3 length: 15 amino acids. Germline V lookup: CDR1 SEHNR, CDR2 FQNEAQ (reference sequence). V trimming: 2 bases; J trimming: 4 bases; junction bases outside the gene matches: 6. This CDR3 is CASSLIGLVSDTQYF. CDR3 nucleotides: TGTGCCAGCAGCTTAATCGGACTAGTCTCAGATACGCAGTATTTT.

The chain is built from TRBV10-3 and TRBJ2-5; TRBD2 agrees at 15 bases. Trimming cost V 4 bases and J 0 bases; bases outside gene matches: 6. Germline V gives CDR1 ENHRY, CDR2 SYGVKD. There are 18 residues in the CDR3. CDR3 sequence (DNA): TGTGCCATCAGTGGGCAGGGACTAGCGGGGGGCGACCAAGAGACCCAGTACTTC. Its translation: CAISGQGLAGGDQETQYF.